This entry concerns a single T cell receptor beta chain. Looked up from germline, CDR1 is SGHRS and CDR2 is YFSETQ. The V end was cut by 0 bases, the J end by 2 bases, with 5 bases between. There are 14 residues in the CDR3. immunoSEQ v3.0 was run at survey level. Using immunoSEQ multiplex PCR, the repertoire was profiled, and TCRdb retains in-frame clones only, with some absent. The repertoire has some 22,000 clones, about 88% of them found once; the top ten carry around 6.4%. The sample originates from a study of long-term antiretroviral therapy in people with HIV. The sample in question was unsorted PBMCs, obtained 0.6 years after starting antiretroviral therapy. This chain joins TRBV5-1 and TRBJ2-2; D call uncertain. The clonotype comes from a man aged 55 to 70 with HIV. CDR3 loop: CASSLAPNTGELFF. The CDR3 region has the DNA TGCGCCAGCAGCTTGGCCCCTAACACCGGGGAGCTGTTTTTT.